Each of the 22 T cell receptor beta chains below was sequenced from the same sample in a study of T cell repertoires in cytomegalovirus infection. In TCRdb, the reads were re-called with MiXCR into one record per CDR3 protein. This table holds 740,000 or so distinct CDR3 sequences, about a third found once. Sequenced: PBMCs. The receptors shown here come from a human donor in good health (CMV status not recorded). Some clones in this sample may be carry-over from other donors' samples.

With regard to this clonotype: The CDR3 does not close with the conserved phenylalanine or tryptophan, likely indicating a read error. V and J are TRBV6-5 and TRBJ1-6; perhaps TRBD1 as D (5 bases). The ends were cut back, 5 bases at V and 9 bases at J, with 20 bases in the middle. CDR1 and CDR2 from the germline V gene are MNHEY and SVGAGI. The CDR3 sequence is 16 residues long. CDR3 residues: CASSRLGASRGSPLHL. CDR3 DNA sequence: TGTGCCAGCAGTCGCCTTGGGGCATCACGAGGTTCACCCCTCCACTTG.

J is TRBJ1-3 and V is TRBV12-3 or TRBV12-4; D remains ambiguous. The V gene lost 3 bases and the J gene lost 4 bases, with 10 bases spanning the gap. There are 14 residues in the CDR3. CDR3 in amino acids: CASSLIGGGNTIYF. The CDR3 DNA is TGTGCCAGCAGTTTGATAGGTGGAGGAAACACCATATATTTT.

The CDR3 DNA reads as TGTGCCTGGGGCGGCGGGAGAGGTTCAGGGGAGCAGTTCTTC. Encoded protein: CAWGGGRGSGEQFF. J is TRBJ2-1 and V is TRBV2, with 7 nucleotides matching TRBD2. This CDR3 is 14 amino acids long. Per the germline V gene, CDR1 is SNHLY and CDR2 is FYNNEI. The J segment lost 10 bases and the V segment lost 11 bases, leaving 17 bases of the junction unmatched.

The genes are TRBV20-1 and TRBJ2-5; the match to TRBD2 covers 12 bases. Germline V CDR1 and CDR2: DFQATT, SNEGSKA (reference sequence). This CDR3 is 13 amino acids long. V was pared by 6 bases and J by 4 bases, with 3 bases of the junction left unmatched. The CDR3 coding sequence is TGCAGTGCAAGACTAGCGGGAGCAGAGACCCAGTACTTC. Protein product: CSARLAGAETQYF.

CDR3: CASRGLETEAFF. CDR3 coding DNA: TGTGCCAGCAGGGGACTTGAAACTGAAGCTTTCTTT. The genes are TRBV2 and TRBJ1-1, with D perhaps matching TRBD1 (5 bases). Looked up from germline, CDR1 is SNHLY and CDR2 is FYNNEI. The CDR3 runs 12 residues. Trimming left V 6 bases short and J 5 bases short, with 10 bases between.

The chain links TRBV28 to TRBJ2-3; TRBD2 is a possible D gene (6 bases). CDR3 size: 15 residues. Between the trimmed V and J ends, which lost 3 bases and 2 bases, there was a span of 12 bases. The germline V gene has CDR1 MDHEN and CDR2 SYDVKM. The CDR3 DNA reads TGTGCCAGCAGTTTCTATAGGGGACTCACAGATACGCAGTATTTT. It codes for CASSFYRGLTDTQYF.

The CDR3, as DNA: TGTGCCAGCACCTTTGCGGGGGCCGGCTCTGGAACCCCCATATATTTT. It specifies CASTFAGAGSGTPIYF. The chain recombines TRBV5-3 with TRBJ1-3; maybe TRBD1 (6 bases). TRBV5-3 is given ORF status, its function remaining uncertain. This CDR3 has 16 residues. Trimming took 8 bases from V and 11 from J, leaving 29 bases between them.

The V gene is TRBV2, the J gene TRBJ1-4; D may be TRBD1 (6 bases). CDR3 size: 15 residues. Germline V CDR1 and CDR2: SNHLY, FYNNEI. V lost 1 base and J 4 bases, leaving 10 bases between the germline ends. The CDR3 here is CASSEEDSHNEKLFF. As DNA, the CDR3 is TGTGCCAGCAGTGAAGAGGACAGCCATAATGAAAAACTGTTTTTT.

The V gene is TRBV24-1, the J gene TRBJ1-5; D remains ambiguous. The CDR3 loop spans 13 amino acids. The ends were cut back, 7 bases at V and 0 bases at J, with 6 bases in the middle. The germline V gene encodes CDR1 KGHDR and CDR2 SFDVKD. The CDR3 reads CATRENSNQPQHF. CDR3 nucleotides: TGTGCCACCAGGGAGAATAGCAATCAGCCCCAGCATTTT.

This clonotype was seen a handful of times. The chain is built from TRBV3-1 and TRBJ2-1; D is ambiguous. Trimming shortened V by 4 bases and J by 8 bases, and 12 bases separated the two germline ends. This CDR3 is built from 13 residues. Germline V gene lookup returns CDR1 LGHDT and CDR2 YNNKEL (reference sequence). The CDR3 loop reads CASSPAGRDEQFF. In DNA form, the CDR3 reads TGTGCCAGCAGCCCCGCCGGTAGGGATGAGCAGTTCTTC.

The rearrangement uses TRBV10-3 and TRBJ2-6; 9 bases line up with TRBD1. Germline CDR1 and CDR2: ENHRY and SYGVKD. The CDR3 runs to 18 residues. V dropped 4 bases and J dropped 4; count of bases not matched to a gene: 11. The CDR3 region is CAISAITGTGSGANVLTF. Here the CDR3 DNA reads TGTGCCATCAGTGCTATAACCGGGACAGGGTCCGGGGCCAACGTCCTGACTTTC.

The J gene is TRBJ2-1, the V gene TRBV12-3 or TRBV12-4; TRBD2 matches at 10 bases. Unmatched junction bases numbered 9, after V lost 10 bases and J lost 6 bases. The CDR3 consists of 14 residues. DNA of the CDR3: TGTGCCACCCATAGGGGGACTAGCGCCAATGAGCAGTTCTTC. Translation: CATHRGTSANEQFF.

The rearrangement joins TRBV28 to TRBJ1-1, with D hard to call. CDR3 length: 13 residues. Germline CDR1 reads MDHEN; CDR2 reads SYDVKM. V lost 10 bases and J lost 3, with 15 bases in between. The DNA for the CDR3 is TGTGCCACCCTGACTAGCCTTTACACTGAAGCTTTCTTT. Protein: CATLTSLYTEAFF.

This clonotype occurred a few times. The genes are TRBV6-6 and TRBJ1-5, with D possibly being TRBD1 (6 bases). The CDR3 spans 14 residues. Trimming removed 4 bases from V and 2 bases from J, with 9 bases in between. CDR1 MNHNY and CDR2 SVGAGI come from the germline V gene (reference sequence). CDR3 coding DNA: TGTGCCAGCAGTTCAGGGGTCCGCAATCAGCCCCAGCATTTT. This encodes CASSSGVRNQPQHF.

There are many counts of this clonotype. CDR3 nucleotides: TGTGCCAGCAGTTTAGCGCCGGGAGGAAAACTGTTTTTT. This translates into CASSLAPGGKLFF. The chain couples TRBV27 to TRBJ1-4; no firm D call. This CDR3 contains 13 residues. Germline values: CDR1 MNHEY, CDR2 SMNVEV (reference sequence). Trimming left V 2 bases short and J 10 bases short, with 11 bases between. The full variable domain, rest sourced from reference TRBV27 and TRBJ1-4, is EAQVTQNPRYLITVTGKKLTVTCSQNMNHEYMSWYRQDPGLGLRQIYYSMNVEVTDKGDVPEGYKVSRKEKRNFPLILESPSPNQTSLYFCASSLAPGGKLFFGSGTQLSVL.

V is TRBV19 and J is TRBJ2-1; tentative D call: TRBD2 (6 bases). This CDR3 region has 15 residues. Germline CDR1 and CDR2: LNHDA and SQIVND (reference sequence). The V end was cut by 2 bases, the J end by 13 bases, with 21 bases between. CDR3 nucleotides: TGTGCCAGTAGTATATCGCTAGCGCCAGGATCCGATCAGTTCTTC. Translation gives CASSISLAPGSDQFF.

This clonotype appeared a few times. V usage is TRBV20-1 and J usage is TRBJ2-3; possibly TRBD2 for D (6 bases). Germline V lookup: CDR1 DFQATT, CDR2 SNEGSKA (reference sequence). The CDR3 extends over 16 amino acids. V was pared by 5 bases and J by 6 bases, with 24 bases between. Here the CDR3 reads CSAVPSLLALSDTQYF. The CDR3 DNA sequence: TGCAGTGCTGTACCCTCGTTACTAGCATTATCGGATACGCAGTATTTT.

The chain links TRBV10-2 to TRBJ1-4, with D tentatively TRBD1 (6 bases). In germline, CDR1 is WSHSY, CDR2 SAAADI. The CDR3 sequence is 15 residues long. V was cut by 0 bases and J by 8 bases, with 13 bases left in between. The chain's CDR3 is CASSESNRDREKLFF. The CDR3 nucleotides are TGCGCCAGCAGTGAGTCGAACAGGGATCGGGAAAAACTGTTTTTT.

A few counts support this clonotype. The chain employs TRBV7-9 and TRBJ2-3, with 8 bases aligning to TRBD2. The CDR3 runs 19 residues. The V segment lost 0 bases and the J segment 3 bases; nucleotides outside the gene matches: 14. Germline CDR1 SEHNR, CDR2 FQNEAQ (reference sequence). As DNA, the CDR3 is TGTGCCAGCAGCTTAGCGGGTCGGCGGGGGGCCTCTAAAACAGATACGCAGTATTTT. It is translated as CASSLAGRRGASKTDTQYF.

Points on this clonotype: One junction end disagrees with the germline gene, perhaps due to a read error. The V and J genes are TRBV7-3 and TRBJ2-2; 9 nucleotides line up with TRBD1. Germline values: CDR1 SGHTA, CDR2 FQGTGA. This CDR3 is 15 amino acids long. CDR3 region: CAISPGQGYTGELFF. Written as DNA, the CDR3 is TGTGCCATCAGCCCCGGACAGGGGTACACCGGGGAGCTTTTTTTT.

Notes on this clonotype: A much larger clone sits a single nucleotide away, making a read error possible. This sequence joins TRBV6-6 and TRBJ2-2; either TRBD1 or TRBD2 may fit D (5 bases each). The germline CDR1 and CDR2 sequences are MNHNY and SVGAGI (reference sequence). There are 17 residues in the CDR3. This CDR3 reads CASSEQSGARNTGVLFF. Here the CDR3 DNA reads TGTGCCAGCAGTGAGCAGTCCGGGGCGAGGAACACCGGGGTGCTGTTTTTT.

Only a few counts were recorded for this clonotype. DNA of the CDR3: TGTGCCAGCAGTGAAAGACAGGGTGGCTCCTACGAGCAGTACTTC. Its protein product is CASSERQGGSYEQYF. The chain recombines TRBV6-1 with TRBJ2-7, with TRBD1 matching over 7 bases. The trim removed 2 bases at V and 0 bases at J, leaving 4 bases unmatched. The V gene's germline CDR1 is MNHNS and CDR2 SASEGT. The CDR3 runs 15 residues.